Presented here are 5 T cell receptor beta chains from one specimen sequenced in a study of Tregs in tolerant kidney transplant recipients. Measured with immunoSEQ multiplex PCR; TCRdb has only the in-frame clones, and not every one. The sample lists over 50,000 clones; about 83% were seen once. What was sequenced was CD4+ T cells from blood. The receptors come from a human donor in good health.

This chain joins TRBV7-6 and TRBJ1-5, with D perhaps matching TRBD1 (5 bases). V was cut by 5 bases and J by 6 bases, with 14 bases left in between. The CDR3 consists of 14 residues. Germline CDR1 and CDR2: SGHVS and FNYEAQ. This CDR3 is CASSGGPGAQPQHF. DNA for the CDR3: TGTGCCAGCAGCGGCGGACCTGGGGCTCAGCCCCAGCATTTT.

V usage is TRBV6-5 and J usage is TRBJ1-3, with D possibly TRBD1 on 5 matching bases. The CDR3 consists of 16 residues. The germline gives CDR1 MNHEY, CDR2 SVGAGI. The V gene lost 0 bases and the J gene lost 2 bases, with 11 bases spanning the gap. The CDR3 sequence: CASSYSSRGTGNTIYF. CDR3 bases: TGTGCCAGCAGTTACTCGAGTAGGGGAACTGGAAACACCATATATTTT.

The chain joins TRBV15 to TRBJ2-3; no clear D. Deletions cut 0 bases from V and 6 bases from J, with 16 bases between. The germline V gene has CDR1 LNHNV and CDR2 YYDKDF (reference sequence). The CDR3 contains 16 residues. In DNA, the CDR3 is TGTGCCACCAGCAGAGATATTACAGCCTTCGGGGATACGCAGTATTTT. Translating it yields CATSRDITAFGDTQYF. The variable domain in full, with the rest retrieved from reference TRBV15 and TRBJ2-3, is DAMVIQNPRYQVTQFGKPVTLSCSQTLNHNVMYWYQQKSSQAPKLLFHYYDKDFNNEADTPDNFQSRRPNTSFCFLDIRSPGLGDTAMYLCATSRDITAFGDTQYFGPGTRLTVL.

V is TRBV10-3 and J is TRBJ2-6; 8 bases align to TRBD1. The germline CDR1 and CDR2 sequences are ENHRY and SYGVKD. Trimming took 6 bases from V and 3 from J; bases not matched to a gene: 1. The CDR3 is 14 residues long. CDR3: CAISDRGGANVLTF. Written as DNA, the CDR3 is TGTGCCATCAGCGACAGGGGTGGGGCCAACGTCCTGACTTTC.

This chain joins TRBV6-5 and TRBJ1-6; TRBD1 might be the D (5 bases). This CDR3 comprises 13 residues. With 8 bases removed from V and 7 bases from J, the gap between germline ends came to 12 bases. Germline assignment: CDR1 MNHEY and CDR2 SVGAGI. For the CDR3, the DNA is TGTGCCAGCCGAGAGACAGTGAATTCACCCCTCCACTTT. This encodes CASRETVNSPLHF.